This T cell receptor (beta chain) stems from a study of blood T cell repertoires in COVID-19. Study-level information: PBMCs, B-cell-depleted T cells, or T cells provided the cDNA or gDNA that made up the material.

Seattle's cohort entered during active infection and was followed longitudinally. Per the original data handling: Researchers report that nucleated cell counts were estimated from reference gene primer amplification. The protocol was immunoSEQ multiplex PCR, while the TCRdb copy is restricted to in-frame clones and leaves out a portion. V, J and clone size were drawn from that table, and D and trimming were deduced from the DNA. The sample holds about 69,000 clones, approximately 84% seen once. CDR3 size: 13 residues. Per the germline V gene, CDR1 is KGHDR and CDR2 is SFDVKD. V shed 2 bases and J shed 7 bases, with 10 bases lying between them.

Sequenced sample: peripheral blood. The source of this sequence is a man aged 50-59 years with COVID-19, enrolled during active disease. The V and J genes are TRBV24-1 and TRBJ1-1, with D perhaps TRBD1 (5 bases). CDR3 in amino acids: CATSDSNQGEAFF. The CDR3 DNA is TGTGCCACCAGTGATTCGAACCAGGGTGAAGCTTTCTTT.